These 26 T cell receptor beta chains originate from one sample sequenced in a study of blood T cell repertoires in COVID-19. Measured with immunoSEQ multiplex PCR; TCRdb has only the in-frame clones, and not every one. The sample lists roughly 70,000 clones, 90% occurring once. Input material: peripheral blood. These receptors all stem from a woman aged 80 or over with active COVID-19.

The CDR3 DNA is TGCGCCAGCAGCCAAGGGGGACTCCTAGTCAATGAGCAGTTCTTC. It encodes CASSQGGLLVNEQFF. The chain has TRBV4-3 and TRBJ2-1, with TRBD2 as a possible D gene (6 bases). Trimming pared 1 base from V and 6 bases from J, leaving 13 bases between. The CDR3 extends over 15 amino acids. The germline gives CDR1 LGHNA, CDR2 YSLEER.

This clone was picked up a small number of times. The chain links TRBV10-1 to TRBJ2-1, with 10 bases lining up with TRBD2. Per germline, CDR1 WNHNN and CDR2 SYGVQD (reference sequence). V trimming: 3 bases; J trimming: 7 bases; junction bases outside the gene matches: 9. The CDR3 covers 16 residues. The DNA for the CDR3 is TGCGCCAGCAGTGATACACTAGCGGGGCCTCGGAATGAGCAGTTCTTC. Protein: CASSDTLAGPRNEQFF.

This rearrangement joins TRBV6-2 or TRBV6-3 to TRBJ1-6; TRBD1 matches at 10 bases. The V and J ends lost 4 bases and 7 bases, in that order; junction bases with no gene match: 4. The CDR3 has 15 amino acids. The germline CDR1 and CDR2 sequences are MNHEY and SVGEGT. The CDR3 protein is CASSSRDRGNSPLHF. DNA of the CDR3: TGTGCCAGCAGTTCCCGGGACAGGGGAAATTCACCCCTCCACTTT.

The J gene is TRBJ2-5, the V gene TRBV18; 9 nucleotides line up with TRBD1. The CDR3 runs to 18 residues. Germline CDR1 reads KGHSH; CDR2 reads LQKENI. The V gene end was trimmed by 3 bases and the J gene end by 4 bases; junction bases not matched to a gene: 15. CDR3 DNA: TGTGCCAGCTCACCTTCCCGGGACAGGGTGGTAGGACGAGAGACCCAGTACTTC. It is translated as CASSPSRDRVVGRETQYF. Full variable domain (outside the CDR3, taken from reference TRBV18 and TRBJ2-5): NAGVMQNPRHLVRRRGQEARLRCSPMKGHSHVYWYRQLPEEGLKFMVYLQKENIIDESGMPKERFSAEFPKEGPSILRIQQVVRGDSAAYFCASSPSRDRVVGRETQYFGPGTRLLVL.

The V call is TRBV27, the J call TRBJ1-6; D is unresolved. The germline V gene has CDR1 MNHEY and CDR2 SMNVEV (reference sequence). This CDR3 is built from 13 residues. V was shortened by 7 bases and J by 1 base, with 5 bases between the two germline ends. The chain's CDR3 is CASTPSYNSPLHF. DNA of the CDR3: TGTGCCAGCACCCCATCCTATAATTCACCCCTCCACTTT.

In its sample, this clone was seen once. V and J are TRBV5-4 and TRBJ2-1; TRBD2 aligns across 9 bases. This CDR3 has 15 amino acids. V was pared by 4 bases and J by 7 bases, with 9 bases of the junction left unmatched. Germline assignment: CDR1 SGHNT and CDR2 YYREEE (reference sequence). CDR3 DNA: TGTGCCAGCAGCCAGAATAGCGGGAGTGGGAATGAGCAGTTCTTC. Translated: CASSQNSGSGNEQFF. Filled out from reference TRBV5-4 and TRBJ2-1, the complete variable domain reads ETGVTQSPTHLIKTRGQQVTLRCSSQSGHNTVSWYQQALGQGPQFIFQYYREEENGRGNFPPRFSGLQFPNYSSELNVNALELDDSALYLCASSQNSGSGNEQFFGPGTRLTVL.

The chain recombines TRBV6-2 or TRBV6-3 with TRBJ2-1, with D unclear. Per germline, CDR1 MNHEY and CDR2 SVGEGT. V lost 5 bases to trimming and J lost 14 bases, with 22 bases between them. This CDR3 has 14 residues. The CDR3 coding sequence is TGTGCCAGCAGTCTGACCGAGCTAGTAAACCTTGAGTTCTTC. This codes for CASSLTELVNLEFF.

This clone has only one observation. The V and J genes are TRBV6-2 or TRBV6-3 and TRBJ1-5; 11 bases match TRBD1. The CDR3 is made up of 16 amino acids. The germline V gene has CDR1 MNHEY and CDR2 SVGEGT. J gave up 6 bases and V 5 bases, and 9 bases lay outside the gene matches. This CDR3 reads CASSLLGQGAGQPQHF. In DNA form, the CDR3 reads TGTGCCAGCAGTCTACTTGGACAGGGGGCGGGTCAGCCCCAGCATTTT.

The J gene is TRBJ2-1, the V gene TRBV21-1; the DNA was not compared with TRBD2, the D call given in the table. TRBV21-1 is recorded as a pseudogene. There are 17 residues in the CDR3. CDR3 sequence: CASSRTSGGSSYNEQFF. In nucleotides, the CDR3 is TGTGCCAGCAGCAGGACTAGCGGGGGAAGCTCCTACAATGAGCAGTTCTTC.

The rearrangement joins TRBV6-5 to TRBJ2-7; D may be TRBD2 (6 bases). Between the trimmed V and J ends, which lost 6 bases and 2 bases, there was a span of 11 bases. The CDR3 spans 13 residues. The V gene's germline CDR1 is MNHEY and CDR2 SVGAGI. In DNA form, the CDR3 reads TGTGCCAGCAGGAAGGGAGGAGCCTACGAGCAGTACTTC. It codes for CASRKGGAYEQYF.

Points on this clone: Its ends do not fully match the called genes, so a read error is possible. The chain uses TRBV6-5 and TRBJ2-3; 13 bases are shared with TRBD2. The CDR3 is made up of 15 amino acids. The V gene's germline CDR1 is MNHEY and CDR2 SVGAGI. Here the CDR3 DNA reads TGTGCCAGCAGTGACTCGGGACTAGCGGGACTTACGCAGTATTTT. Protein: CASSDSGLAGLTQYF.

This rearrangement joins TRBV3-1 (or the pseudogene TRBV3-2) to TRBJ2-7; D is unresolved. The CDR3 is made up of 11 amino acids. Between the trimmed V and J ends, which lost 0 bases and 7 bases, there was a span of 4 bases. CDR1 LGHDT and CDR2 YNNKEL come from the germline V gene (reference sequence). The CDR3 loop reads CASSQEREQYF. CDR3 sequence (DNA): TGTGCCAGCAGCCAAGAGCGGGAGCAGTACTTC.

The chain carries TRBV7-8 and TRBJ2-5; tentative D call: TRBD2 (5 bases). Germline assignment: CDR1 SGHVS and CDR2 FQNEAQ. Trimming left V 5 bases short and J 9 bases short, with 25 bases between. The CDR3 length is 16 residues. CDR3 residues: CASSHQRTPYRRAQYF. In DNA, the CDR3 is TGTGCCAGCAGCCACCAGCGGACCCCTTACAGAAGGGCCCAGTACTTC.

The CDR3 coding sequence is TGTGCCAGCGCTATGGTTGGACTTCTTTATGAGCAGTTCTTC. Protein sequence: CASAMVGLLYEQFF. J is TRBJ2-1 and V is TRBV6-6; D perhaps matches TRBD2 (5 bases). CDR3 length equals 14 residues. Germline V gene sequence: CDR1 MNHNY, CDR2 SVGAGI (reference sequence). The V gene lost 8 bases and the J gene lost 8 bases, with 19 bases spanning the gap.

The chain combines TRBV6-1 with TRBJ2-1; 12 bases fit TRBD2. The CDR3 totals 14 residues. Trimming at V came to 2 bases and at J to 11 bases, leaving 4 bases not matched to a gene. Germline CDR1 MNHNS, CDR2 SASEGT. This chain's CDR3 is CASSEPGLAGKQFF. The CDR3 coding sequence is TGTGCCAGCAGTGAACCTGGACTAGCGGGAAAGCAGTTCTTC.

The rearrangement joins TRBV11-1 to TRBJ1-4, with 10 bases that match TRBD1. In germline, CDR1 is SGHAT, CDR2 FQDESV (reference sequence). The CDR3 extends over 16 amino acids. J gave up 7 bases and V 5 bases, and 10 bases lay outside the gene matches. CDR3 coding DNA: TGTGCCAGCAGCGACACTAGGACAGGGGGAACTGAAAAACTGTTTTTT. Amino acid sequence: CASSDTRTGGTEKLFF.

The J gene is TRBJ1-2, the V gene TRBV30; D may be TRBD1 (5 bases). This CDR3 is 12 amino acids long. The V and J ends lost 7 bases and 6 bases respectively, with 15 bases between them. In germline, CDR1 is GTSNPN, CDR2 SVGIG (reference sequence). The CDR3 spells CASPRGDHGYTF. The CDR3 coding sequence is TGTGCCTCGCCTCGGGGGGATCATGGCTACACCTTC.

This clone is a singleton in its sample. The chain carries TRBV19 and TRBJ1-3, with D possibly being TRBD1 (6 bases). CDR3 length equals 17 residues. V lost 7 bases and J 0 bases, leaving 19 bases between the germline ends. CDR1 and CDR2 from the germline V gene are LNHDA and SQIVND (reference sequence). The CDR3 reads CASTTGGRPHSGNTIYF. DNA for the CDR3: TGTGCCAGTACCACGGGGGGCAGACCACACTCTGGAAACACCATATATTTT. Full variable domain (rest looked up from reference TRBV19 and TRBJ1-3): DGGITQSPKYLFRKEGQNVTLSCEQNLNHDAMYWYRQDPGQGLRLIYYSQIVNDFQKGDIAEGYSVSREKKESFPLTVTSAQKNPTAFYLCASTTGGRPHSGNTIYFGEGSWLTVV.

This clone occurred once. This chain connects TRBV5-1 to TRBJ2-2, with 10 bases that match TRBD2. This CDR3 has 15 residues. Germline V gene lookup returns CDR1 SGHRS and CDR2 YFSETQ. With V trimmed by 8 bases and J by 2 bases, 6 bases remained unmatched. The CDR3 DNA sequence: TGCGCCAGTGCCGGGACTAGCGATAACACCGGGGAGCTGTTTTTT. It translates to CASAGTSDNTGELFF.

The chain employs TRBV11-3 and TRBJ2-5; the match to TRBD2 covers 9 bases. With V trimmed by 5 bases and J by 2 bases, 6 bases remained unmatched. There are 15 residues in the CDR3. Germline CDR1 and CDR2: SGHNT and YENEEA. The chain's CDR3 is CASSPGTSSQETQYF. The CDR3 coding sequence is TGTGCCAGCAGCCCCGGGACTAGCTCTCAAGAGACCCAGTACTTC.

The chain recombines TRBV19 with TRBJ1-5; 9 bases map to TRBD1. Unmatched junction bases numbered 7, after V lost 8 bases and J lost 5 bases. The CDR3 sequence is 14 residues long. Germline-derived CDR1 and CDR2 are LNHDA and SQIVND (reference sequence). The CDR3 bases are TGTGCCAGTGGGAGGGGGACAGGGCATCAGCCCCAGCATTTT. It yields the protein CASGRGTGHQPQHF.

This chain uses TRBV6-2 or TRBV6-3 with TRBJ1-6; 8 bases line up with TRBD1. The germline CDR1 and CDR2 sequences are MNHEY and SVGEGT. The CDR3 has 17 residues. The V and J ends lost 3 bases and 9 bases, in that order; junction bases with no gene match: 13. CDR3 sequence: CASSYSVRGPGSSPLHF. CDR3 sequence (DNA): TGTGCCAGCAGTTATTCGGTCAGGGGGCCTGGAAGTTCACCCCTCCACTTT.

The chain employs TRBV2 and TRBJ2-3, with D uncertain. From germline, CDR1 is SNHLY and CDR2 FYNNEI. Trimming stripped 8 bases from V and 1 base from J, with 13 bases between. This CDR3 is built from 14 residues. The CDR3 sequence is CASPTVARTDTQYF. For the CDR3, the DNA is TGTGCCAGCCCAACGGTCGCGCGCACAGATACGCAGTATTTT.

This clone was recorded a few times. The CDR3 protein is CASSNAETQYF. The CDR3 nucleotides read TGTGCCAGTAGTAACGCGGAGACCCAGTACTTC. The chain recombines TRBV19 with TRBJ2-5, with D unclear. V gave up 4 bases and J gave up 5 bases, with 5 bases separating them. In germline, CDR1 is LNHDA, CDR2 SQIVND (reference sequence). The CDR3 runs to 11 residues.

The rearrangement joins TRBV4-1 to TRBJ2-1; D unresolved. Trimming shortened V by 4 bases and J by 5 bases, and 12 bases separated the two germline ends. Germline V gene data show CDR1 as MGHRA and CDR2 as YSYEKL. This CDR3 spans 14 amino acids. The CDR3 DNA is TGCGCCAGCAGCCCCCGGAGCACGAACAATGAGCAGTTCTTC. This translates into CASSPRSTNNEQFF.

This chain joins TRBV21-1 and TRBJ2-5; whether TRBD2, the table's D call, matches the DNA was not checked. TRBV21-1 is recorded as a pseudogene. The CDR3 extends over 17 amino acids. CDR3 sequence (DNA): TGTGCCAGCAGCAAAAGGGCGGGGCCAAAACAACTAGAGACCCAGTACTTC. Protein product: CASSKRAGPKQLETQYF.